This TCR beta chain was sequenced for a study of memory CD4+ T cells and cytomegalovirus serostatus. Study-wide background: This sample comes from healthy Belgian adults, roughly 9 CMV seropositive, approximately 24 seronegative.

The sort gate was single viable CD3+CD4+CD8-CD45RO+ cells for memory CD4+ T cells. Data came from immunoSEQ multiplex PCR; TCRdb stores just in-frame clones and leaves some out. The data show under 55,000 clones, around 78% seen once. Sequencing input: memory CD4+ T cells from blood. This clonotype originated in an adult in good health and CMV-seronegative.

For the CDR3, the DNA is TGCGCCAGCAGCAGGTGGGAGGTCTCCTACGAGCAGTACTTC. Translating gives CASSRWEVSYEQYF. The J gene is TRBJ2-7, the V gene TRBV5-1, with D perhaps TRBD2 (6 bases). The V end lost 4 bases, the J end lost 0 bases, and 11 bases lay between the germline ends. Germline values: CDR1 SGHRS, CDR2 YFSETQ. This CDR3 is built from 14 residues.